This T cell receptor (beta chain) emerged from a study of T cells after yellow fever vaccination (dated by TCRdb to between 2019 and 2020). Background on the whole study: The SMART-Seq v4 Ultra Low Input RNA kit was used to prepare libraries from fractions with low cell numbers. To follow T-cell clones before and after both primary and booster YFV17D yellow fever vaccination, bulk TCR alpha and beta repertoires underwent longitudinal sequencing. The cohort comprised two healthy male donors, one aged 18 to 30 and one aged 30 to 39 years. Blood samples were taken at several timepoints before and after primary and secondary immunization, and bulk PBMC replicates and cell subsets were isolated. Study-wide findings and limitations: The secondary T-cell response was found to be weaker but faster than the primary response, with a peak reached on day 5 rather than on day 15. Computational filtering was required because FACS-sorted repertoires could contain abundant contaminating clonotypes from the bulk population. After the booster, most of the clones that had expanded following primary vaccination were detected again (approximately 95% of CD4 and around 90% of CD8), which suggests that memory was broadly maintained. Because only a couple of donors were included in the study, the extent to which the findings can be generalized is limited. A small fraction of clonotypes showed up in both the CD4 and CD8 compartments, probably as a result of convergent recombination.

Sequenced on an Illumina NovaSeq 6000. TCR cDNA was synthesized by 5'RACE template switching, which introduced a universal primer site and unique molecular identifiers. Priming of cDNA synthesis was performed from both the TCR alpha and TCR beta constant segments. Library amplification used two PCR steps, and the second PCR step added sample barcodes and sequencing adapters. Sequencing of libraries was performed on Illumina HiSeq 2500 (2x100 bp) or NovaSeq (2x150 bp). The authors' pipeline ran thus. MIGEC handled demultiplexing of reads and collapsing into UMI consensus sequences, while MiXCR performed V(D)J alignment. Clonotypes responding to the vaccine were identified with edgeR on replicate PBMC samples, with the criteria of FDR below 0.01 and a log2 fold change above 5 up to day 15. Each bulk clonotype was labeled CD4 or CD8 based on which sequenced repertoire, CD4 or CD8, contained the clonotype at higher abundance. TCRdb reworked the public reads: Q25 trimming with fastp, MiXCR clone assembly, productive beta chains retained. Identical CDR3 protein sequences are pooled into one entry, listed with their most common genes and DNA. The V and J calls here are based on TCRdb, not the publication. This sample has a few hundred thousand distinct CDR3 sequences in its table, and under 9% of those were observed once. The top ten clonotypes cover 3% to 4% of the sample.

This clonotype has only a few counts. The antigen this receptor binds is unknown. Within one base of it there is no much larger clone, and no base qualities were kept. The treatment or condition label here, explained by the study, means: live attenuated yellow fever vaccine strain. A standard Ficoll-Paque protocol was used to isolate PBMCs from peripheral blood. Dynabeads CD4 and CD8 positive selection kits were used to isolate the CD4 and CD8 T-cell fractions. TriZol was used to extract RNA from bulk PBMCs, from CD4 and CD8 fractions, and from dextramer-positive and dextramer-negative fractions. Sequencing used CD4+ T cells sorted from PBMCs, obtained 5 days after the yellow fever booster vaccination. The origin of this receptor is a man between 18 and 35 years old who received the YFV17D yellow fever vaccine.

The DNA is TGTGCCAGCAGAAACGGGGGCGCCTCCTATGGCTACACCTTC. This sequence encodes CASRNGGASYGYTF. This sequence uses TRBV6-2 or TRBV6-3 and TRBJ1-2; the best D guess is TRBD1, with 6 bases matching. The germline V gene encodes CDR1 MNHEY and CDR2 SVGEGT. The germline ends are 15 bases apart after V is trimmed by 6 bases and J by 4 bases. The CDR3 holds 14 amino acids from the cysteine to the phenylalanine. Of all the DNA, just the CDR3 is kept, 42 bases in frame from base 1.